A selection of T cell receptor beta chains follows, all from one sample in a study of a mutant IDH1 vaccine in newly diagnosed glioma. Libraries were prepared by immunoSEQ multiplex PCR; TCRdb keeps only in-frame clonotypes and omits some of them. The data contain tens of thousands of clones, under 90% of them singletons. The starting material was PBMCs, obtained from a glioma patient treated with radiotherapy, temozolomide or both. These receptors were collected from a woman between 45 and 60 years old with glioma. The CDR3 runs from the conserved cysteine through the conserved F or W. The order of the fields is J gene, V gene, CDR3 protein.

>TRBJ2-3|TRBV6-1
CASSAGGAGGPTDTQYF
>TRBJ2-1|TRBV5-1
CASSLEEGASYNEQFF
>TRBJ1-1|TRBV5-4
CASSLDRNQPLGTEAFF
>TRBJ2-7|TRBV11-2
CASSGQGRGYEQYF
>TRBJ1-1|TRBV5-1
CASRAGNTEAFF
>TRBJ1-1|TRBV5-1
CASSGREGTGDFF
>TRBJ1-3|TRBV18
CASSDTGTLSLNTIYF
>TRBJ2-1|TRBV9
CASTLSGKDNEQFF
>TRBJ2-7|TRBV4-1
CASSQGQGDSYEQYF
>TRBJ2-1|TRBV2
CASSELTGVGNEQFF
>TRBJ2-1|TRBV30
CAWSVMGGGAPNEQFF
>TRBJ2-3|TRBV6-1
CASSSHTDTQYF
>TRBJ2-7|TRBV5-1
CASSLVAVDEQYF
>TRBJ2-3|TRBV5-1
CASSLNILGTDTQYF
>TRBJ1-6|TRBV27
CASSLGRNSPLHF
>TRBJ2-2|TRBV5-5
CASSSGTGNTGELFF
>TRBJ2-5|TRBV5-5
CASSLVGTGGGETQYF
>TRBJ1-4|TRBV5-1
CASSFQGGTNEKLFF
>TRBJ1-5|TRBV10-3
CAISEGGLTPQHF
>TRBJ1-4|TRBV5-1
CASSLRQGGEKLFF
>TRBJ1-1|TRBV25-1
CASSEEYRVGAAFF
>TRBJ1-3|TRBV5-1
CASRRRGTGTTGNTIYF
>TRBJ1-5|TRBV2
CASQGGGDYSNQPQHF
>TRBJ1-6|TRBV9
CASSIEGLPDSPLHF
>TRBJ2-2|TRBV28
CASSSGGANTGELFF
>TRBJ2-2|TRBV7-9
CAGGNRDVNTGELFF
>TRBJ2-7|TRBV10-3
CAISESVTGGGYEQYF
>TRBJ1-3|TRBV9
CASSVGTASGNTIYF
>TRBJ2-2|TRBV6-1
CASRNRGGITGELFF
>TRBJ1-2|TRBV4-3
CASSQDATGGGYGYTF